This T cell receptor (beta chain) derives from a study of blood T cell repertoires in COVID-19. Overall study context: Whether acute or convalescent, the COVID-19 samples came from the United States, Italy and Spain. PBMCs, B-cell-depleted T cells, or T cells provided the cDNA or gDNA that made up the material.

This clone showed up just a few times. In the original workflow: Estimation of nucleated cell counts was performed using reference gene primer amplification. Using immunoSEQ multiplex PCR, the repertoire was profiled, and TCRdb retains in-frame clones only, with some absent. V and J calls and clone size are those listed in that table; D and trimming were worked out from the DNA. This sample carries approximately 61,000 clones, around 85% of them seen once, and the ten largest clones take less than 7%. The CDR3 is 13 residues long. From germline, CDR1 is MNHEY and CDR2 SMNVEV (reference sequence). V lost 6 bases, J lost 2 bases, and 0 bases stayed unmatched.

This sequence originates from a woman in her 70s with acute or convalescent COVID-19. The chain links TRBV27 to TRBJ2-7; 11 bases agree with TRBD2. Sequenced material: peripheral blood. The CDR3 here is CASRLAGAYEQYF. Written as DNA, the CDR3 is TGTGCCAGCAGACTAGCGGGGGCCTACGAGCAGTACTTC.